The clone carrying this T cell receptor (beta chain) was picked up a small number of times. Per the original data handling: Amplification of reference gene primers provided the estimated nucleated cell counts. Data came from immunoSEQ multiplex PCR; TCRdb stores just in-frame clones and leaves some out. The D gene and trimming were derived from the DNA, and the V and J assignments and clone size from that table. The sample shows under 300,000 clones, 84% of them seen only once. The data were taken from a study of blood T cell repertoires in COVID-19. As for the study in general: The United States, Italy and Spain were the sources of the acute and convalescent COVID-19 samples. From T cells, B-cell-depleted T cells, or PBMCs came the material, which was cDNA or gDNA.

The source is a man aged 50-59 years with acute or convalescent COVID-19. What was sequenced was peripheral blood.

The CDR3 bases are TGTGCCACCAGCGCTTACCGGGACAGAGTACAAGAGACCCAGTACTTC. Translation gives CATSAYRDRVQETQYF. The chain links TRBV15 to TRBJ2-5; 7 bases line up with TRBD1. The V gene's germline CDR1 is LNHNV and CDR2 YYDKDF (reference sequence). This CDR3 region has 16 residues. V was pared by 5 bases and J by 2 bases, with 11 bases of the junction left unmatched. The full variable domain, with the rest looked up from reference TRBV15 and TRBJ2-5, is DAMVIQNPRYQVTQFGKPVTLSCSQTLNHNVMYWYQQKSSQAPKLLFHYYDKDFNNEADTPDNFQSRRPNTSFCFLDIRSPGLGDTAMYLCATSAYRDRVQETQYFGPGTRLLVL.